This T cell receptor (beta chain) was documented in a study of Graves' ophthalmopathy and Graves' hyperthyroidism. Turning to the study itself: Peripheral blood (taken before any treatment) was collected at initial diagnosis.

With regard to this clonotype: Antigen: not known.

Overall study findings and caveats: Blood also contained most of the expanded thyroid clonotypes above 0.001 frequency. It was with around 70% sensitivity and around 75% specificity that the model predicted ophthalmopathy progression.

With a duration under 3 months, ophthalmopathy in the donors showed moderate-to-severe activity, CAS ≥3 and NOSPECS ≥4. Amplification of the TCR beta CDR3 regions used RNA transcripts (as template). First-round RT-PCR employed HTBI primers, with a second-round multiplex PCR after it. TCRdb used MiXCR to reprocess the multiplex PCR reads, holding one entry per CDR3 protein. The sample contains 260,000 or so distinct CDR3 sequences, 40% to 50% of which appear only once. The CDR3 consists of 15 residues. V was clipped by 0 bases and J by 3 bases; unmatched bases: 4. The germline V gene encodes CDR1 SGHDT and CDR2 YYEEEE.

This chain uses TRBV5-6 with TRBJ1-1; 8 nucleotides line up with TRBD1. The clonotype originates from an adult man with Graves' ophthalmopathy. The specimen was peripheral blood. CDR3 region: CASSLDPGQDTEAFF. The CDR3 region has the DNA TGTGCCAGCAGCTTGGATCCGGGACAGGACACTGAAGCTTTCTTT.